This is a list of T cell receptor beta chains from one sample in a study of T cell responses to AZD1222 COVID-19 vaccine. The repertoire was sequenced with immunoSEQ multiplex PCR; TCRdb's copy has only in-frame clones and lacks some. Of 100,000 to 150,000 clones listed, less than 95% are singletons. Sequencing used peripheral blood, obtained on day 0 of MenACWY control vaccination. The receptors derive from an adult in good health. Both conserved end residues are part of each CDR3. The D gene is left open where the match is weak. For some rows the clone size is stated as once, few or many, or as a class when expanded; others skip it.

D	V	size	J	DNA	CDR3
.	TRBV25-1	.	TRBJ2-5	TGTGCCAGGCATGGGGGGGCTAGACAAGAGACCCAGTACTTC	CARHGGARQETQYF
TRBD1	TRBV28	.	TRBJ2-1	TGTGCCAGCAGGCTAGGGACAGGGGAATTTCTTAATGAGCAGTTCTTC	CASRLGTGEFLNEQFF
.	TRBV5-6	.	TRBJ2-3	TGTGCCAGCAGCTTTCGCGGTTGGGGTGATACGCAGTATTTT	CASSFRGWGDTQYF
.	TRBV7-9	.	TRBJ1-6	TGTGCCAGCAGCTTAGAGGCGGCTATTAATTCACCCCTCCACTTT	CASSLEAAINSPLHF
.	TRBV27	.	TRBJ2-3	TGTGCCAGCAGTTTACTAATGACTGATACGCAGTATTTT	CASSLLMTDTQYF
.	TRBV5-5	.	TRBJ2-7	TGTGCCAGCAGCTTGGGGCAGGATCTCTATTTCTCCTACGAGCAGTACTTC	CASSLGQDLYFSYEQYF
.	TRBV6-2/TRBV6-3	.	TRBJ1-1	TGTGCCAGCAGCTGGACGGGGGTTAGTAGCACTGAAGCTTTCTTT	CASSWTGVSSTEAFF
.	TRBV28	once	TRBJ2-7	TGTGCCAGCAGCCCCCCGGGCATTGACGAGCAGTACTTC	CASSPPGIDEQYF
.	TRBV7-9	.	TRBJ1-6	TGTGCCAGCAGCCCCAACTTGAATTCACCCCTCCACTTT	CASSPNLNSPLHF
.	TRBV3-1/TRBV3-2	once	TRBJ1-3	TGTGCCAGCAGCCAAGAGACAGTGGTTGGAAACACCATATATTTT	CASSQETVVGNTIYF
TRBD1	TRBV19	.	TRBJ1-1	TGTGCCAGTAGTAAAACCGGGACAGGGAACACTGAAGCTTTCTTT	CASSKTGTGNTEAFF
.	TRBV5-1	.	TRBJ2-4	TGCGCCAGCAGCAATACAGGAGGTGGGGACATTCAGTACTTC	CASSNTGGGDIQYF
.	TRBV2	.	TRBJ2-2	TGTGCCAGCAGTCCACCCGGGGAGCTGTTTTTT	CASSPPGELFF
.	TRBV7-2	.	TRBJ1-4	TGTGCCAGCAGCTTAACTATGGGGGCTGGTGAAAAACTGTTTTTT	CASSLTMGAGEKLFF
TRBD2	TRBV27	.	TRBJ2-3	TGTGCCAGCAGTTTGCTTTCCGGGACTAGCTCTGCAGATACGCAGTATTTT	CASSLLSGTSSADTQYF
.	TRBV5-6	.	TRBJ2-7	TGTGCCAGCAGCATTCTAGGAGGTGAGCAGTACTTC	CASSILGGEQYF
TRBD2	TRBV2	.	TRBJ2-1	TGTGCCAGCAGTGTTCTAGCGGGGGATAATGAGCAGTTCTTC	CASSVLAGDNEQFF
.	TRBV6-6	.	TRBJ1-1	TGTGCCAGCAGTTACTCCGGGGGGGCTTTCTTT	CASSYSGGAFF
TRBD2	TRBV19	.	TRBJ2-7	TGTGCCAGTAGTTTCAGCGGGGAGAGCTCCTACGAGCAGTACTTC	CASSFSGESSYEQYF
.	TRBV24-1	.	TRBJ2-1	TGTGCCACCAGCCCAGAGGTTAGTACCGAGCAGTTCTTC	CATSPEVSTEQFF
TRBD1	TRBV5-5	.	TRBJ1-5	TGTGCCAGCAGCATTGGACAGGCTAATCAGCCCCAGCATTTT	CASSIGQANQPQHF
.	TRBV5-6	.	TRBJ2-2	TGTGCCAGCAGCGTACAGGGTTACGGGGAGCTGTTTTTT	CASSVQGYGELFF
.	TRBV21-1	.	TRBJ1-1	TGTGCCAGCAGCAAAGCTGACAGGGAGAACACTGAAGCTTTCTTT	CASSKADRENTEAFF
.	TRBV7-2	.	TRBJ1-6	TGTGCCAGCAGCTTACGGCGCAATTCACCCCTCCACTTT	CASSLRRNSPLHF
.	TRBV7-9	.	TRBJ1-4	TGTGCCAGCAGTTTCCCCGCGGGGAATGAAAAACTGTTTTTT	CASSFPAGNEKLFF
.	TRBV7-9	.	TRBJ2-7	TGTGCCAGCAGCTGGGGGACACCCGAGCAGTACTTC	CASSWGTPEQYF
.	TRBV2	.	TRBJ1-1	TGTGCCAGCAGGCTCCAGGGTGGGGGGGACACTGAAGCTTTCTTT	CASRLQGGGDTEAFF
TRBD1	TRBV2	.	TRBJ1-5	TGTGCCAGCAGTGACATATCCGGACAGGGCGGGCAGCCCCAGCATTTT	CASSDISGQGGQPQHF
TRBD2	TRBV30	.	TRBJ2-2	TGTGCCTGGAGTCCTCTTGACGGGAGGGCCGGGGAGCTGTTTTTT	CAWSPLDGRAGELFF
.	TRBV2	.	TRBJ2-3	TGTGCCAGCCAAGCAGGCGGGGACCGTACGGATTGGCAGTATTTT	CASQAGGDRTDWQYF
TRBD1	TRBV28	.	TRBJ1-5	TGTGCCAGCAGGCCCTCAGGGGGGACAGGGAACAATCAGCCCCAGCATTTT	CASRPSGGTGNNQPQHF
.	TRBV24-1	.	TRBJ1-2	TGTGCCACCAGTGATCCTGGGTATGGCTACACCTTC	CATSDPGYGYTF
.	TRBV3-1/TRBV3-2	once	TRBJ1-1	TGTGCCAGCAGCCAAGGAGGAACGGGGGGGGCCCGAGGCGCTGAAGCTTTCTTT	CASSQGGTGGARGAEAFF
TRBD1	TRBV24-1	.	TRBJ2-2	TGTGCCACCAACCCAGGGGGCAGGGCGAACACCGGGGAGCTGTTTTTT	CATNPGGRANTGELFF
.	TRBV4-3	.	TRBJ2-5	TGCGCCAGCAGCCAAGAGGACAGTCAAGAGACCCAGTACTTC	CASSQEDSQETQYF
.	TRBV7-2	.	TRBJ1-1	TGTGCCAGCAGCCCTTTCCGGGGGAACACTGAAGCTTTCTTT	CASSPFRGNTEAFF
TRBD2	TRBV11-2	.	TRBJ2-1	TGTGCCAGCAGCTTACGGGGGGGGGCCTTCACCTACAATGAGCAGTTCTTC	CASSLRGGAFTYNEQFF
TRBD2	TRBV5-5	few	TRBJ2-7	TGTGCCAGCAGCTTCCCGACGGGAGGGAGGGACGAGCAGTACTTC	CASSFPTGGRDEQYF
.	TRBV7-9	.	TRBJ1-2	TGTGCCAGCAGCCTGCTTAACTATGGCTACACCTTC	CASSLLNYGYTF
TRBD2	TRBV4-2	.	TRBJ2-7	TGTGCCAGCAGCCAAGGCCTAGCGGGAGGCGAGCAGTACTTC	CASSQGLAGGEQYF
.	TRBV21-1	.	TRBJ1-5	TGTGCCAGCAGCAAAGGGTCAGGGGTCAATCAGCCCCAGCATTTT	CASSKGSGVNQPQHF
.	TRBV18	once	TRBJ1-2	TGTGCCAGCTCACCCTCAGAGAAGGGAGACTATGGCTACACCTTC	CASSPSEKGDYGYTF
.	TRBV6-5	.	TRBJ1-6	TGTGCCTCCCGCTACAGCCCTCTTTCACCCCTCCACTTT	CASRYSPLSPLHF
TRBD2	TRBV5-8	.	TRBJ2-5	TGTGCCAGCAGCCAGGGACTATCTTGGGAGACCCAGTACTTC	CASSQGLSWETQYF
.	TRBV13	.	TRBJ2-2	TGTGCCAGCAGCTTAGGCTACCCCGGGGAGCTGTTTTTT	CASSLGYPGELFF
TRBD1	TRBV6-5	.	TRBJ1-6	TGTGCCAGCAGTTACTCGGGACAGGGGTACTCACCCCTCCACTTT	CASSYSGQGYSPLHF
TRBD2	TRBV7-9	once	TRBJ2-7	TGTGCCAGCAGCCTAGGCGATCGCGGGAGGGCCGACTTC	CASSLGDRGRADF
.	TRBV3-1/TRBV3-2	.	TRBJ2-1	TGTGCAACTATCCGCCACAATGAGCAGTTCTTC	CATIRHNEQFF
TRBD2	TRBV10-3	few	TRBJ2-1	TGTGCCATCAAAACGGGACTAGTGGACAATGAGCAGTTCTTC	CAIKTGLVDNEQFF
TRBD1	TRBV27	.	TRBJ1-1	TGTGCCAGCAGACTGACAGGGCCCATGAACACTGAAGCTTTCTTT	CASRLTGPMNTEAFF
.	TRBV2	.	TRBJ2-1	TGTGCCAGCAGTGCCAGGAGGGATAACAATGAGCAGTTCTTC	CASSARRDNNEQFF
.	TRBV6-2/TRBV6-3	few	TRBJ2-2	TGTGCCAGCAGTCCGGGGGACACCAACACCGGGGAGCTGTTTTTT	CASSPGDTNTGELFF
TRBD1	TRBV4-3	.	TRBJ2-2	TGCGCCAGCAGCCTCGGGACAGTTGACACCGGGGAGCTGTTTTTT	CASSLGTVDTGELFF
TRBD1	TRBV11-1	.	TRBJ2-5	TGTGCCAGCAGCGCCCCGGGACAGAGTCAAGAGACCCAGTACTTC	CASSAPGQSQETQYF